This T cell receptor beta chain emerged from a study of blood T cell repertoires in COVID-19. Looking at the study overall: The United States, Italy and Spain supplied acute and convalescent COVID-19 samples.

Study processing details: Amplification from reference gene primers served as the basis for estimated nucleated cell counts. Assay: immunoSEQ multiplex PCR; the TCRdb copy retains only in-frame clones and omits some. Clone size and V and J calls were adopted from that table, with D and trimming inferred from the DNA. The table lists 250,000 to 300,000 clones, 89% of them singletons. The sequencing sample was made of peripheral blood. The sequence was collected from a man over 45 with acute or convalescent COVID-19.

The CDR3 here is CASSLTWYTEAFF. The CDR3 DNA sequence: TGTGCCAGCAGTTTAACATGGTACACTGAAGCTTTCTTT. This chain joins TRBV6-5 and TRBJ1-1; D remains ambiguous. The CDR3 has 13 residues. Germline-derived CDR1 and CDR2 are MNHEY and SVGAGI. Trimming shortened V by 4 bases and J by 3 bases, and 9 bases separated the two germline ends.